A single sample gave rise to the 27 T cell receptor beta chains below, sequenced in a study of T-cell reconstitution after alpha-beta-depleted transplantation in children. This sample's TCRbeta library carried unique molecular identifier barcodes. MiXCR was run by TCRdb on the PCR reads, yielding one entry per CDR3 protein. The repertoire holds approximately 80,000 distinct CDR3 sequences, with 13% to 15% as singletons. Sequences were derived from PBMCs, mostly from graft donor cells, sampled 180 days after TCRalphabeta/CD19-depleted stem cell transplant. These receptors all stem from a male patient under 10 years old who had a stem cell transplant for acute lymphoblastic leukemia, so the T cells may come from the graft donor.

CDR3 protein: CATSSGLAGGGEDTQYF. CDR3 in DNA: TGTGCCACCAGCAGCGGGCTAGCGGGAGGCGGTGAGGATACGCAGTATTTT. The V and J genes are TRBV15 and TRBJ2-3; 11 nucleotides align to TRBD2. The V segment lost 3 bases and the J segment 6 bases; nucleotides outside the gene matches: 11. There are 17 residues in the CDR3. CDR1 is LNHNV, CDR2 YYDKDF, per germline (reference sequence). The entire variable domain, with the rest obtained from reference TRBV15 and TRBJ2-3, is as follows: DAMVIQNPRYQVTQFGKPVTLSCSQTLNHNVMYWYQQKSSQAPKLLFHYYDKDFNNEADTPDNFQSRRPNTSFCFLDIRSPGLGDTAMYLCATSSGLAGGGEDTQYFGPGTRLTVL.

For this clonotype: The junction departs from the called germline gene at one end, perhaps through a read error. The chain is built from TRBV7-2 and TRBJ2-1, with a tentative D call TRBD1 (6 bases). Germline CDR1 reads SGHTA; CDR2 reads FQGNSA. The CDR3 spans 13 residues. In DNA, the CDR3 is TGTGCCAGCAGCTTGCGCTGGGACAATCAGCAGTTCTTC. It specifies CASSLRWDNQQFF.

The V call is TRBV20-1, the J call TRBJ2-7; 13 bases agree with TRBD2. The CDR3 sequence is 17 residues long. The V gene end was trimmed by 5 bases and the J gene end by 2 bases; junction bases not matched to a gene: 12. Germline V gene data show CDR1 as DFQATT and CDR2 as SNEGSKA (reference sequence). CDR3 sequence reads: CSALGLAGASLTYEQYF. In DNA form, the CDR3 reads TGCAGTGCTCTAGGACTAGCGGGAGCCTCCCTGACCTACGAGCAGTACTTC.

This clonotype has a count of ten or more. V is TRBV10-3 and J is TRBJ1-1; 8 nucleotides align to TRBD1. Germline V CDR1 and CDR2: ENHRY, SYGVKD. CDR3 length equals 15 residues. V shed 4 bases, J shed 2 bases, and the junction held 6 bases outside the gene matches. The CDR3 DNA reads as TGTGCCATCAGTGGGACAGGGCTCCCAAACACTGAAGCTTTCTTT. Translated: CAISGTGLPNTEAFF.

This clonotype was counted ten times or more. The gene calls are TRBV25-1 and TRBJ2-7; 9 nucleotides align to TRBD1. CDR1 is MGHDK and CDR2 is SYGVNS in the germline V gene. The J segment lost 5 bases and the V segment lost 7 bases, leaving 3 bases of the junction unmatched. The CDR3 is made up of 12 amino acids. CDR3 DNA sequence: TGTGCCAGCACAACAGGGGGCCACGAGCAGTACTTC. Translated, it gives CASTTGGHEQYF.

This clonotype has a handful of counts. The DNA for the CDR3 is TGTGCCAGCAGCTTGCAAGGGCCCTACGAGCAGTACTTC. Amino acids: CASSLQGPYEQYF. This chain links TRBV5-6 with TRBJ2-7; D not certain. The V gene's germline CDR1 is SGHDT and CDR2 YYEEEE. CDR3 size: 13 residues. V gave up 1 base and J gave up 2 bases, with 7 bases separating them.

This clonotype was picked up a small number of times. The chain uses TRBV3-1 and TRBJ1-1; D gene ambiguous. CDR3 length: 14 residues. V was pared by 7 bases and J by 1 base, with 13 bases between. Germline CDR1 and CDR2: LGHDT and YNNKEL (reference sequence). Written as DNA, the CDR3 is TGTGCCAGCACCGCTTACGGGGAGAACACTGAAGCTTTCTTT. Translated: CASTAYGENTEAFF.

This chain's CDR3 is CASSFSWSPSTGELFF. CDR3 nucleotides: TGTGCCAGCAGTTTCAGCTGGAGTCCCAGCACCGGGGAGCTGTTTTTT. The chain recombines TRBV12-3 or TRBV12-4 with TRBJ2-2; D ambiguous. The length of the CDR3 is 16 residues. V gave up 3 bases and J gave up 4 bases, with 15 bases separating them.

The V call is TRBV20-1, the J call TRBJ1-2; TRBD1 agrees at 7 bases. The length of the CDR3 is 14 residues. Losses at the gene ends were 2 bases for V and 6 bases for J; bases not matched to a gene: 9. The germline V gene encodes CDR1 DFQATT and CDR2 SNEGSKA (reference sequence). CDR3 sequence: CSARSMRQGHGYTF. CDR3 DNA sequence: TGCAGTGCTAGAAGTATGAGACAGGGACATGGCTACACCTTC.

This clonotype was recorded many times. The V and J genes are TRBV4-3 and TRBJ2-2; no clear D. The CDR3 sequence is 15 residues long. Trimming took off 1 base at V and 4 bases at J, with 10 bases between the two ends. Germline assignment: CDR1 LGHNA and CDR2 YSLEER. CDR3 DNA sequence: TGCGCCAGCAGCCAAGTTCGTGGAGTCACCGGGGAGCTGTTTTTT. This sequence encodes CASSQVRGVTGELFF.

J is TRBJ2-3 and V is TRBV10-3; D is unresolved. The CDR3 consists of 12 residues. Germline CDR1 and CDR2: ENHRY and SYGVKD. The V and J ends lost 3 bases and 3 bases respectively, with 4 bases between them. Here the CDR3 reads CAISEFTDTQYF. Written as DNA, the CDR3 is TGTGCCATCAGTGAATTTACAGATACGCAGTATTTT.

This clonotype turned up a few times. The J gene is TRBJ1-2, the V gene TRBV20-1; no clear D gene. The CDR3 spans 14 residues. The V gene's germline CDR1 is DFQATT and CDR2 SNEGSKA (reference sequence). With 0 bases removed from V and 4 bases from J, the gap between germline ends came to 12 bases. The CDR3, as DNA: TGCAGTGCTAGAGAGGAGAGGGAGGGCTATGGCTACACCTTC. Protein: CSAREEREGYGYTF.

The CDR3 coding sequence is TGTGCCAGCCAGCGGGGATGGGGGGAGCATCAGCCCCAGCATTTT. Translation: CASQRGWGEHQPQHF. This chain joins TRBV25-1 and TRBJ1-5; TRBD1 might be the D (5 bases). Germline lookup yields CDR1 MGHDK and CDR2 SYGVNS. The V end was cut by 8 bases, the J end by 5 bases, with 19 bases between. The CDR3 is 15 amino acids. Using reference TRBV25-1 and TRBJ1-5 for the parts outside the CDR3, the full variable domain is EADIYQTPRYLVIGTGKKITLECSQTMGHDKMYWYQQDPGMELHLIHYSYGVNSTEKGDLSSESTVSRIRTEHFPLTLESARPSHTSQYLCASQRGWGEHQPQHFGDGTRLSIL.

This clonotype is labeled medium-sized. CDR3 DNA sequence: TGTGCCAGCAGTGATAGTCGAACGGGGGCCAACGTCCTGACTTTC. It translates to CASSDSRTGANVLTF. This rearrangement joins TRBV25-1 to TRBJ2-6; D unclear. Germline values: CDR1 MGHDK, CDR2 SYGVNS. Trimming pared 3 bases from V and 4 bases from J, leaving 10 bases between. The CDR3 spans 15 residues.

This clonotype was seen a few times. The V gene is TRBV7-2, the J gene TRBJ2-3, with 8 bases fitting TRBD2. V gave up 2 bases and J gave up 7 bases; unmatched junction bases: 8. This CDR3 is 15 amino acids long. CDR1 is SGHTA and CDR2 is FQGNSA in the germline V gene. This CDR3 is CASSLFGGAGNTQYF. DNA for the CDR3: TGTGCCAGCAGCTTATTCGGGGGGGCCGGGAATACGCAGTATTTT.

In this sample, this clonotype turned up a few times. V gene TRBV11-2 combines with J gene TRBJ2-1; 8 nucleotides align to TRBD2. Germline lookup yields CDR1 SGHAT and CDR2 FQNNGV. This CDR3 spans 18 amino acids. The junction had 13 bases not matched to a gene; V was cut back by 5 bases and J by 1 base. The CDR3 nucleotides are TGTGCCAGCAGCAATCCGGAAGCGGGAGAAGGGTCCTACAATGAGCAGTTCTTC. This gives the protein CASSNPEAGEGSYNEQFF.

The DNA of the CDR3 is TGCAGCGTACAGGGGGAAACAGGGGAGCTGTTTTTT. It specifies CSVQGETGELFF. This chain joins TRBV29-1 and TRBJ2-2; TRBD1 agrees at 8 bases. Germline V lookup: CDR1 SQVTM, CDR2 ANQGSEA. The CDR3 covers 12 residues. Trimming cost V 6 bases and J 8 bases; bases outside gene matches: 5.

This chain uses TRBV4-3 with TRBJ2-7; TRBD1 matches 9 bases. This CDR3 is built from 16 residues. The V gene end was trimmed by 4 bases and the J gene end by 3 bases; junction bases not matched to a gene: 10. Germline loops: CDR1 LGHNA, CDR2 YSLEER. CDR3 protein: CASSPRRLTGGYEQYF. The DNA for the CDR3 is TGCGCCAGCAGCCCCCGCCGTCTGACAGGGGGCTACGAGCAGTACTTC.

This clonotype was observed a few times. The CDR3 region has the DNA TGTGCCAGCAGCTGGGGACGCCGGGGGAATTCACCCCTCCACTTT. This codes for CASSWGRRGNSPLHF. This chain joins TRBV5-8 and TRBJ1-6; tentative D call: TRBD1 (5 bases). CDR3 length: 15 amino acids. Deletions cut 3 bases from V and 7 bases from J, with 14 bases between. Germline values: CDR1 SGHTS, CDR2 YDEGEE.

This clonotype was observed a few times. The chain employs TRBV7-9 and TRBJ2-2; D not resolved. The CDR3 length is 13 residues. CDR1 SEHNR and CDR2 FQNEAQ come from the germline V gene (reference sequence). V shed 8 bases and J shed 7 bases, with 14 bases lying between them. CDR3 sequence reads: CASGGGGLGELFF. The CDR3 nucleotides are TGTGCCAGCGGTGGTGGTGGGCTCGGGGAGCTGTTTTTT. The variable domain in full, completed from reference TRBV7-9 and TRBJ2-2, reads DTGVSQNPRHKITKRGQNVTFRCDPISEHNRLYWYRQTLGQGPEFLTYFQNEAQLEKSRLLSDRFSAERPKGSFSTLEIQRTEQGDSAMYLCASGGGGLGELFFGEGSRLTVL.

This clonotype was seen repeatedly, ten times or more. The CDR3 region is CASSQGLAGGEQFF. DNA of the CDR3: TGTGCCAGCAGTCAGGGACTAGCGGGAGGAGAGCAGTTCTTC. The rearrangement joins TRBV6-1 to TRBJ2-1, with TRBD2 matching 15 bases. Germline lookup yields CDR1 MNHNS and CDR2 SASEGT. V was pared by 5 bases and J by 10 bases, with 3 bases of the junction left unmatched. This CDR3 is 14 amino acids long.

This clonotype turned up a few times. The V call is TRBV7-6, the J call TRBJ1-4; a possible D gene is TRBD1 (5 bases). Germline CDR1 SGHVS, CDR2 FNYEAQ. The CDR3 is made up of 14 amino acids. Trimming cost V 1 base and J 10 bases, with 13 bases left between them. In nucleotides, the CDR3 is TGTGCCAGCAGCTTAGGGGGACCCGTCACAAAACTGTTTTTT. Amino acid sequence: CASSLGGPVTKLFF.

V gene TRBV18 combines with J gene TRBJ1-1; 7 positions agree with TRBD1. Germline trimming cut 1 base from V and 0 bases from J; bases unmatched to any gene: 2. From germline, CDR1 is KGHSH and CDR2 LQKENI. This CDR3 is 15 amino acids long. The CDR3 DNA sequence: TGTGCCAGCTCACCACAGGGGACAGTGAACACTGAAGCTTTCTTT. It encodes CASSPQGTVNTEAFF.

A few counts support this clonotype. The V gene is TRBV5-1, the J gene TRBJ2-7; 7 nucleotides match TRBD1. Losses at the gene ends were 0 bases for V and 0 bases for J; bases not matched to a gene: 6. Germline CDR1 reads SGHRS; CDR2 reads YFSETQ. The CDR3 is 16 amino acids. The CDR3 DNA reads as TGCGCCAGCAGCTTGGATCCGGGACAGAGCTCCTACGAGCAGTACTTC. Its protein is CASSLDPGQSSYEQYF.

The CDR3 DNA is TGTGCCAGCAGAGCGGACAGGGGGAGTAAAGCTTTCTTT. It translates to CASRADRGSKAFF. The genes are TRBV12-3 or TRBV12-4 and TRBJ1-1; 10 bases match TRBD1. CDR3 length equals 13 residues. V was pared by 6 bases and J by 9 bases, with 7 bases of the junction left unmatched.

This clonotype was observed a handful of times. V is TRBV4-2 and J is TRBJ2-5; D not resolved. The CDR3 runs to 13 residues. Per the germline V gene, CDR1 is LGHNA and CDR2 is YNFKEQ. Trimming stripped 0 bases from V and 4 bases from J, with 6 bases between. CDR3 protein: CASSQDQAETQYF. In DNA form, the CDR3 reads TGTGCCAGCAGCCAAGATCAGGCAGAGACCCAGTACTTC.

J is TRBJ1-1 and V is TRBV3-1, with D uncertain. Trimming pared 4 bases from V and 2 bases from J, leaving 8 bases between. The CDR3 has 13 residues. Germline V lookup: CDR1 LGHDT, CDR2 YNNKEL (reference sequence). The DNA of the CDR3 is TGTGCCAGCAGCCCACACGACAACACTGAAGCTTTCTTT. It codes for CASSPHDNTEAFF.